The present T cell receptor beta chain was sequenced within a study of T cell responses to AZD1222 COVID-19 vaccine. Profiling relied on immunoSEQ multiplex PCR, and the TCRdb table lists in-frame clones only, not all of them. Of about 150,000 clones in the sample, roughly 80% were seen once. V shed 4 bases and J shed 1 base, with 26 bases lying between them. The CDR3 runs 19 residues. Germline values: CDR1 SGHDT, CDR2 YYEEEE. General study findings and limits: Repertoires were obtained only post-peak T cell response. Breadth and depth of Spike-specific TCRs rose after two AZD1222 doses. The sample set comprised mostly white British donors with more females, and clonal diversity was possibly underestimated.

A note on this clone: Its antigen is currently unknown.

The clonotype comes from an adult in good health. The chain links TRBV5-6 to TRBJ1-2, with D possibly matching TRBD1 (6 bases). The material sequenced was peripheral blood, taken on day 0 of MenACWY control vaccination. The CDR3 DNA reads as TGTGCCAGCAGCCTCCTGAGACAACAGGGAGGCCTCGGTAACTATGGCTACACCTTC. Protein product: CASSLLRQQGGLGNYGYTF.